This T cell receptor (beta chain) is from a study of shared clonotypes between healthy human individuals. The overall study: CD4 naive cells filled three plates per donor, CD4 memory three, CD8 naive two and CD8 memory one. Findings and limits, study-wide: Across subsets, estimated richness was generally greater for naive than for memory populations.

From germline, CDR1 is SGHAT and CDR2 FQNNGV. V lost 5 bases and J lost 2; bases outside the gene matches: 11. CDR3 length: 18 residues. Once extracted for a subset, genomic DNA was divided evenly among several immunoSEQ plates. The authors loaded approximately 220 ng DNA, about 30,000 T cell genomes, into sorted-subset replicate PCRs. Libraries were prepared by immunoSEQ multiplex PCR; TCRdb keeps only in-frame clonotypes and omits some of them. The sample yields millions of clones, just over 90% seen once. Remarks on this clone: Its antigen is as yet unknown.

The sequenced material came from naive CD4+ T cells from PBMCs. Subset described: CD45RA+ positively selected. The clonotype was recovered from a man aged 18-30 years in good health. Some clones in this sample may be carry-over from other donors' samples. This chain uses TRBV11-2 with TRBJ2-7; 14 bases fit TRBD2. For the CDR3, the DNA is TGTGCCAGCAGCCGGAGTGGGACTAGCGGGAGTAACCCCTACGAGCAGTACTTC. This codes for CASSRSGTSGSNPYEQYF. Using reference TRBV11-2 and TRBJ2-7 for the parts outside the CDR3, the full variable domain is EAGVAQSPRYKIIEKRQSVAFWCNPISGHATLYWYQQILGQGPKLLIQFQNNGVVDDSQLPKDRFSAERLKGVDSTLKIQPAKLEDSAVYLCASSRSGTSGSNPYEQYFGPGTRLTVT.